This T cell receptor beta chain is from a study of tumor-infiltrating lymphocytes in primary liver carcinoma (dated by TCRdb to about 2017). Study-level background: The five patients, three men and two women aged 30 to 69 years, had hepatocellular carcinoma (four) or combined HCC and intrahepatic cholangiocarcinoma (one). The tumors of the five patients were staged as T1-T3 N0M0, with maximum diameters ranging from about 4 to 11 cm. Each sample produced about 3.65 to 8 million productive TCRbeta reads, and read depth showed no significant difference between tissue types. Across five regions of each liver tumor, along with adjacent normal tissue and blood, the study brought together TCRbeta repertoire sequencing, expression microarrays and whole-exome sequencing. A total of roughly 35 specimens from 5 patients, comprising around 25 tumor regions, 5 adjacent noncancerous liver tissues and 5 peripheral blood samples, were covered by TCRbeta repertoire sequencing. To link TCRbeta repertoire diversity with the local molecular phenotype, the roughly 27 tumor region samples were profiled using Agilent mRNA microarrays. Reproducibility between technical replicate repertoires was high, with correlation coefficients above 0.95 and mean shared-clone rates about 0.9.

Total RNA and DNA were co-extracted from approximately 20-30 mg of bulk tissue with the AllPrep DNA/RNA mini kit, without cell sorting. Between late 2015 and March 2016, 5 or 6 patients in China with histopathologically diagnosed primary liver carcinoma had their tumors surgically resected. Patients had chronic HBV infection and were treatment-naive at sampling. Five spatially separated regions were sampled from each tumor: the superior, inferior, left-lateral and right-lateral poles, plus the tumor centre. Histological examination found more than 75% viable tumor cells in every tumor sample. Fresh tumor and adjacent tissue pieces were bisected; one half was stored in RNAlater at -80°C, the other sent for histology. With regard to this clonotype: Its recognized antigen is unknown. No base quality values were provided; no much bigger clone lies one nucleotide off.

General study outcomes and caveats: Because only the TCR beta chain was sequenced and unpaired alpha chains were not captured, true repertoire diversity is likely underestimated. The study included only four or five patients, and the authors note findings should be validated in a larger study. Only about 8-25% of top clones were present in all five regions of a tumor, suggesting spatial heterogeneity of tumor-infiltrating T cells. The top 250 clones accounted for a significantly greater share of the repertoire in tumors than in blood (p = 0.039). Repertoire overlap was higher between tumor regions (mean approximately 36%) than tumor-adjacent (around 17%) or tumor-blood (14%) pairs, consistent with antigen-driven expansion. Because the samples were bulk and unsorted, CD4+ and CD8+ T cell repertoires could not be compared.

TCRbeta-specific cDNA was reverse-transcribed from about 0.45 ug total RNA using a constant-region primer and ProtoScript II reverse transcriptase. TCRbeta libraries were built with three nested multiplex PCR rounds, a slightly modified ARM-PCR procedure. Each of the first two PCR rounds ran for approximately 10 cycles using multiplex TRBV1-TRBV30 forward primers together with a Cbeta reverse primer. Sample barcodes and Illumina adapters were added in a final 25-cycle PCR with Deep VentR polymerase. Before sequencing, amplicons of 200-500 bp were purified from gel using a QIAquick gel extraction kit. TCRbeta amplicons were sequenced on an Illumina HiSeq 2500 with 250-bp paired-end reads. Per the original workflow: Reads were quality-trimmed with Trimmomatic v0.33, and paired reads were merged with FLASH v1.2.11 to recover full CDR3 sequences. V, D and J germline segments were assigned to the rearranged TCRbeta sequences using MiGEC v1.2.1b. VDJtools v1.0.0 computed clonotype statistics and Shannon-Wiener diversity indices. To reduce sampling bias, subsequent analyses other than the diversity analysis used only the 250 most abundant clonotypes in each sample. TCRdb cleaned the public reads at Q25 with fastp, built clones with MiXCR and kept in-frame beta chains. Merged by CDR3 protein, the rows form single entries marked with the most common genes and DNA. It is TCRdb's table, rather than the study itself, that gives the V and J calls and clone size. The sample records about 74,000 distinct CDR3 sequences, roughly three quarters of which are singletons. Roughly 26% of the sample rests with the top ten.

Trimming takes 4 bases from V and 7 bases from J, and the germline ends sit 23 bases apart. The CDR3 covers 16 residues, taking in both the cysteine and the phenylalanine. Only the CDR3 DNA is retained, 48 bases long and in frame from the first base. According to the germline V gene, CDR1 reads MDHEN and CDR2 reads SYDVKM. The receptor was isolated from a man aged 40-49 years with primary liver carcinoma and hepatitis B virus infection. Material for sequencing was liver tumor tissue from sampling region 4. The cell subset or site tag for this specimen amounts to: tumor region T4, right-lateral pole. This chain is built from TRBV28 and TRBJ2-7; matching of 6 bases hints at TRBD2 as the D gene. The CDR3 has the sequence CASSSTIGGYIREQYF. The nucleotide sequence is TGTGCCAGCAGTTCAACCATCGGGGGATATATAAGAGAGCAGTACTTC.